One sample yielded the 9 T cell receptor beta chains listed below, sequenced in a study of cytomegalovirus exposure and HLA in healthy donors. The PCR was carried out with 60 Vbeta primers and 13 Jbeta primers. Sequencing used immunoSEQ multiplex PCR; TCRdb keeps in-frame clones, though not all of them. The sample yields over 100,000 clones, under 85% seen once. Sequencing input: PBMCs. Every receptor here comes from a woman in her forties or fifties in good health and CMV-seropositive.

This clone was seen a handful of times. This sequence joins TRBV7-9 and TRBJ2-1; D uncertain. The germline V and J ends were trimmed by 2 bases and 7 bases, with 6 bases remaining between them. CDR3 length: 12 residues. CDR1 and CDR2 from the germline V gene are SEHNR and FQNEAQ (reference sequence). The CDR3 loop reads CASSLKENEQFF. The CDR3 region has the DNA TGTGCCAGCAGCTTAAAGGAGAATGAGCAGTTCTTC.

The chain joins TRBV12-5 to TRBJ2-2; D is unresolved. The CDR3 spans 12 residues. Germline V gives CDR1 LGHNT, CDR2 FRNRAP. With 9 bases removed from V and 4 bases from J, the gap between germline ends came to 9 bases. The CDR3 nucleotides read TGTGCTAGGTATGTTGTCACCGGGGAGCTGTTTTTT. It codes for CARYVVTGELFF.

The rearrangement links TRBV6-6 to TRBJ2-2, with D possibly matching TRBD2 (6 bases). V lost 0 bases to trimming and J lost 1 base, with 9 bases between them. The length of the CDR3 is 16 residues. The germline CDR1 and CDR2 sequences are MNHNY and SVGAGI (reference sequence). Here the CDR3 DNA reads TGTGCCAGCAGTTACTCGGTAGCGGTGAACACCGGGGAGCTGTTTTTT. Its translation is CASSYSVAVNTGELFF.

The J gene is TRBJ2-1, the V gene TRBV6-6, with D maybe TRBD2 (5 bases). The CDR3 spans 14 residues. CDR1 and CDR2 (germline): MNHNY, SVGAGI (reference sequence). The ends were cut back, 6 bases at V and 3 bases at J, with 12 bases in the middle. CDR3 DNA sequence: TGTGCCAGCAGCCAGGTGGGGAGCTACAATGAGCAGTTCTTC. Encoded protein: CASSQVGSYNEQFF.

The CDR3 DNA sequence: TGCGCCAGCAGCCGACAGGGTTCACCCCTCCACTTT. It translates to CASSRQGSPLHF. The rearrangement uses TRBV4-3 and TRBJ1-6; 7 bases are shared with TRBD1. With 4 bases clipped from V and 9 bases from J, the junction kept 0 bases outside the gene matches. CDR3 size: 12 residues. The germline V gene has CDR1 LGHNA and CDR2 YSLEER.

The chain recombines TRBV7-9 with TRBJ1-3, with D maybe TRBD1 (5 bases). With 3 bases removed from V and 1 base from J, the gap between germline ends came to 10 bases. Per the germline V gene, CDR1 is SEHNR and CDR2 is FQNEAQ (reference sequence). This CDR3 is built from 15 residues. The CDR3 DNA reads TGTGCCAGCAGCTTGGAGGGACGGTCTGGAAACACCATATATTTT. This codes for CASSLEGRSGNTIYF.

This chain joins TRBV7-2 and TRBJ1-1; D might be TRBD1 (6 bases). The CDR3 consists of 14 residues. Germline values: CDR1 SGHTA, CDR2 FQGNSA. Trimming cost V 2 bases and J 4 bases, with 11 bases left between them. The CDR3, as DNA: TGTGCCAGCAGCTTACAAGGGGGTGGCACTGAAGCTTTCTTT. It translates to CASSLQGGGTEAFF.

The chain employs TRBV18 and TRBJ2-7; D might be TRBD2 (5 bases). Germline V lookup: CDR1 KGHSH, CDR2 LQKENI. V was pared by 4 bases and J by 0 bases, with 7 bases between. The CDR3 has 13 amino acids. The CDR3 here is CASSHGSSYEQYF. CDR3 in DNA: TGTGCCAGCTCACATGGGAGCTCCTACGAGCAGTACTTC.

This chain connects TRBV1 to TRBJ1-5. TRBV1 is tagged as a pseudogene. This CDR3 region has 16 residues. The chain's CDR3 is CTSNNRRRVRGQPQHF. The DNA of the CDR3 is TGCACCAGCAACAACCGTCGGAGGGTAAGAGGTCAGCCCCAGCATTTT.